This TCR beta chain originates from a study of blood T cell repertoires in COVID-19. This CDR3 has 13 amino acids. Germline V lookup: CDR1 SGHAT, CDR2 FQNNGV. Trimming left V 5 bases short and J 5 bases short, with 10 bases between. Measured with immunoSEQ multiplex PCR; TCRdb has only the in-frame clones, and not every one. The sample includes about 150,000 clones, approximately 91% of them seen just once. The chain recombines TRBV11-2 with TRBJ2-1; D gene unclear. The source of this sequence is a man in his fifties or sixties with acute or convalescent COVID-19. The sequenced sample consisted of peripheral blood. This CDR3 is CASSPHVNNEQFF. CDR3 in DNA: TGTGCCAGCAGCCCACACGTCAACAATGAGCAGTTCTTC.